This is a list of T cell receptor beta chains from one sample in a study of shared clonotypes between healthy human individuals. Method: immunoSEQ multiplex PCR; TCRdb's copy keeps in-frame clones and lacks some. The profile shows more than 2 million clones, about 94% of them singletons. Sample: naive CD4+ T cells sorted from blood. These receptors all stem from a young man in good health. The CDR3 runs from the conserved cysteine through the conserved F or W. The D gene is left open where the match is weak. Only part of the rows carry a size: once, few, many, or a class if the clone is expanded.

len: 14
v_gene: TRBV5-1
d_gene: TRBD1
j_gene: TRBJ1-3
abundance: once
CDR3aa: CASRPGQGADAIYF
CDR3nt: TGCGCCAGCAGACCGGGACAGGGGGCGGACGCCATATATTTT

len: 14
v_gene: TRBV5-1
d_gene: TRBD1
j_gene: TRBJ2-7
abundance: NA
CDR3aa: CASRPGQGAYEQYF
CDR3nt: TGCGCCAGCAGGCCGGGACAGGGAGCCTACGAGCAGTACTTC

len: 13
v_gene: TRBV5-1
d_gene: NA
j_gene: TRBJ1-1
abundance: NA
CDR3aa: CATSIEGAGEAFF
CDR3nt: TGCGCCACTTCTATTGAGGGCGCCGGTGAAGCTTTCTTT

len: 15
v_gene: TRBV9
d_gene: TRBD2
j_gene: TRBJ2-3
abundance: NA
CDR3aa: CASSVFSGGQDTQYF
CDR3nt: TGTGCCAGCAGCGTATTCAGCGGGGGGCAAGATACGCAGTATTTT

len: 12
v_gene: TRBV7-8
d_gene: NA
j_gene: TRBJ2-7
abundance: NA
CDR3aa: CASSQGPYEQYF
CDR3nt: TGTGCCAGCAGTCAAGGGCCATACGAGCAGTACTTC

len: 14
v_gene: TRBV6-6
d_gene: NA
j_gene: TRBJ1-6
abundance: NA
CDR3aa: CASGSLVQGMPLHF
CDR3nt: TGTGCCAGCGGGTCGCTGGTACAGGGTATGCCCCTCCACTTT

len: 15
v_gene: TRBV7-8
d_gene: NA
j_gene: TRBJ1-1
abundance: NA
CDR3aa: CASSLGPTLNTEAFF
CDR3nt: TGTGCCAGCAGCCTCGGACCAACCCTGAACACTGAAGCTTTCTTT

len: 18
v_gene: TRBV7-9
d_gene: NA
j_gene: TRBJ2-5
abundance: NA
CDR3aa: CASSPHPGLSFPQETQYF
CDR3nt: TGTGCCAGCAGCCCCCACCCGGGGCTCTCCTTCCCTCAAGAGACCCAGTACTTC

len: 14
v_gene: TRBV5-1
d_gene: NA
j_gene: TRBJ1-1
abundance: NA
CDR3aa: CASSLLSESTEAFF
CDR3nt: TGCGCCAGCAGCTTGCTGTCCGAGAGCACTGAAGCTTTCTTT

len: 16
v_gene: TRBV7-2
d_gene: TRBD2
j_gene: TRBJ2-3
abundance: NA
CDR3aa: CASSLLSGGPTDTQYF
CDR3nt: TGTGCCAGCAGCTTACTTTCGGGGGGGCCCACAGATACGCAGTATTTT

len: 15
v_gene: TRBV15
d_gene: NA
j_gene: TRBJ1-5
abundance: NA
CDR3aa: CATSRVGGPNQPQHF
CDR3nt: TGTGCCACCAGCAGAGTCGGGGGGCCCAATCAGCCCCAGCATTTT

len: 15
v_gene: TRBV28
d_gene: TRBD1
j_gene: TRBJ2-1
abundance: NA
CDR3aa: CASSLSGQGIDEQFF
CDR3nt: TGTGCCAGCAGTTTATCGGGACAGGGAATCGATGAGCAGTTCTTC

len: 17
v_gene: TRBV18
d_gene: NA
j_gene: TRBJ2-3
abundance: once
CDR3aa: CASSRGPQVLDTDTQYF
CDR3nt: TGTGCCAGCTCACGGGGGCCCCAGGTACTAGACACAGATACGCAGTATTTT

len: 15
v_gene: TRBV11-2
d_gene: NA
j_gene: TRBJ2-7
abundance: NA
CDR3aa: CASSLVRDRTYEQYF
CDR3nt: TGTGCCAGCAGCTTAGTCAGGGACCGAACCTACGAGCAGTACTTC

len: 16
v_gene: TRBV28
d_gene: TRBD2
j_gene: TRBJ2-5
abundance: NA
CDR3aa: CASSPGGLAGQETQYF
CDR3nt: TGTGCCAGCAGCCCCGGGGGACTAGCGGGCCAAGAGACCCAGTACTTC

len: 16
v_gene: TRBV5-1
d_gene: NA
j_gene: TRBJ1-3
abundance: NA
CDR3aa: CASSLSVGGSGNTIYF
CDR3nt: TGCGCCAGCAGCTTGAGCGTAGGTGGTAGTGGAAACACCATATATTTT

len: 14
v_gene: TRBV11-2
d_gene: TRBD1
j_gene: TRBJ2-1
abundance: NA
CDR3aa: CASSLRDRDNEQFF
CDR3nt: TGTGCCAGCAGCCTACGAGACAGGGACAATGAGCAGTTCTTC

len: 15
v_gene: TRBV5-6
d_gene: NA
j_gene: TRBJ2-6
abundance: NA
CDR3aa: CASSYSRSGANVLTF
CDR3nt: TGTGCCAGCAGTTACTCGCGCTCCGGGGCCAACGTCCTGACTTTC

len: 14
v_gene: TRBV25-1
d_gene: NA
j_gene: TRBJ1-2
abundance: NA
CDR3aa: CASTPGEEYYGYTF
CDR3nt: TGTGCCAGCACCCCGGGGGAGGAGTACTATGGCTACACCTTC

len: 15
v_gene: TRBV5-1
d_gene: TRBD2
j_gene: TRBJ2-7
abundance: once
CDR3aa: CASSPGTSGGYEQYF
CDR3nt: TGCGCCAGCAGCCCGGGGACTAGCGGGGGCTACGAGCAGTACTTC

len: 15
v_gene: TRBV7-2
d_gene: NA
j_gene: TRBJ2-5
abundance: NA
CDR3aa: CASSLPGGRQETQYF
CDR3nt: TGTGCCAGCAGCTTACCCGGGGGTAGACAAGAGACCCAGTACTTC

len: 16
v_gene: TRBV7-9
d_gene: TRBD1
j_gene: TRBJ1-6
abundance: NA
CDR3aa: CASSRTGLTYNSPLHF
CDR3nt: TGTGCCAGCAGCCGGACAGGGCTAACTTATAATTCACCCCTCCACTTT

len: 13
v_gene: TRBV15
d_gene: NA
j_gene: TRBJ2-7
abundance: NA
CDR3aa: CATSRESGAGQYF
CDR3nt: TGTGCCACCAGCAGAGAGTCAGGAGCCGGGCAGTACTTC

len: 12
v_gene: TRBV30
d_gene: NA
j_gene: TRBJ2-3
abundance: NA
CDR3aa: CAWSLVKDTQYF
CDR3nt: TGTGCCTGGAGTTTAGTGAAGGATACGCAGTATTTT

len: 14
v_gene: TRBV2
d_gene: NA
j_gene: TRBJ1-1
abundance: NA
CDR3aa: CASSDWGTGTEAFF
CDR3nt: TGTGCCAGCAGTGACTGGGGAACGGGGACTGAAGCTTTCTTT

len: 13
v_gene: TRBV5-4
d_gene: TRBD1
j_gene: TRBJ2-7
abundance: NA
CDR3aa: CASSWDRVYEQYF
CDR3nt: TGTGCCAGCAGTTGGGACAGGGTCTACGAGCAGTACTTC

len: 15
v_gene: TRBV11-2
d_gene: NA
j_gene: TRBJ1-5
abundance: NA
CDR3aa: CASSPRGNGNQPQHF
CDR3nt: TGTGCCAGCAGCCCTAGGGGGAACGGCAATCAGCCCCAGCATTTT

len: 14
v_gene: TRBV10-2
d_gene: NA
j_gene: TRBJ1-6
abundance: NA
CDR3aa: CASSSLETNSPLHF
CDR3nt: TGCGCCAGCAGTTCCCTGGAGACCAATTCACCCCTCCACTTT

len: 15
v_gene: TRBV6-5
d_gene: TRBD2
j_gene: TRBJ2-6
abundance: NA
CDR3aa: CASHRAGTGANVLTF
CDR3nt: TGTGCCAGCCATCGAGCGGGAACTGGGGCCAACGTCCTGACTTTC

len: 15
v_gene: TRBV5-1
d_gene: NA
j_gene: TRBJ2-3
abundance: NA
CDR3aa: CASSSTGALGSTQYF
CDR3nt: TGCGCCAGCAGCTCGACGGGAGCGCTAGGTTCTACGCAGTATTTT

len: 15
v_gene: TRBV7-9
d_gene: NA
j_gene: TRBJ1-5
abundance: once
CDR3aa: CASSLEEGIHQPQHF
CDR3nt: TGTGCCAGCAGCTTAGAAGAGGGTATCCATCAGCCCCAGCATTTT

len: 15
v_gene: TRBV18
d_gene: TRBD1
j_gene: TRBJ2-7
abundance: NA
CDR3aa: CASSWPGQGIVEQYF
CDR3nt: TGTGCCAGCTCATGGCCGGGACAGGGGATAGTAGAGCAGTACTTC

len: 22
v_gene: TRBV10-3
d_gene: TRBD2
j_gene: TRBJ2-2
abundance: NA
CDR3aa: CAISEPFRTSHDSRGVTGELFF
CDR3nt: TGTGCCATCAGTGAGCCGTTTAGGACTAGCCACGATTCGAGGGGGGTAACCGGGGAGCTGTTTTTT

len: 14
v_gene: TRBV5-1
d_gene: NA
j_gene: TRBJ1-1
abundance: NA
CDR3aa: CASSLEFGNTEAFF
CDR3nt: TGCGCCAGCAGCTTGGAGTTCGGGAACACTGAAGCTTTCTTT

len: 17
v_gene: TRBV5-1
d_gene: TRBD1
j_gene: TRBJ1-1
abundance: NA
CDR3aa: CASSTLTGGTMNTEAFF
CDR3nt: TGCGCCAGCAGCACCCTAACAGGGGGCACAATGAACACTGAAGCTTTCTTT

len: 14
v_gene: TRBV18
d_gene: NA
j_gene: TRBJ2-5
abundance: NA
CDR3aa: CASSPGGWQETQYF
CDR3nt: TGTGCCAGCTCACCGGGGGGCTGGCAAGAGACCCAGTACTTC

len: 16
v_gene: TRBV12-5
d_gene: NA
j_gene: TRBJ2-5
abundance: NA
CDR3aa: CASLGAYQIRCETQYF
CDR3nt: TGTGCTAGTCTTGGGGCTTACCAGATCCGCTGCGAGACCCAGTACTTC

len: 15
v_gene: TRBV11-3
d_gene: NA
j_gene: TRBJ1-6
abundance: NA
CDR3aa: CASIPVGAGNSPLHF
CDR3nt: TGTGCCAGCATCCCGGTGGGAGCGGGTAATTCACCCCTCCACTTT

len: 13
v_gene: TRBV18
d_gene: NA
j_gene: TRBJ2-3
abundance: NA
CDR3aa: CASSPPDRDTQYF
CDR3nt: TGTGCCAGCTCACCCCCTGACAGGGATACGCAGTATTTT

len: 15
v_gene: TRBV6-6
d_gene: TRBD2
j_gene: TRBJ2-7
abundance: NA
CDR3aa: CASSYGGGSAYEQYF
CDR3nt: TGTGCCAGCAGTTACGGTGGCGGGAGTGCCTACGAGCAGTACTTC

len: 16
v_gene: TRBV11-2
d_gene: TRBD2
j_gene: TRBJ2-1
abundance: NA
CDR3aa: CASSLRTSGTYNEQFF
CDR3nt: TGTGCCAGCAGCTTACGGACTAGCGGGACTTACAATGAGCAGTTCTTC

len: 12
v_gene: TRBV7-3
d_gene: NA
j_gene: TRBJ2-3
abundance: NA
CDR3aa: CASSPGADTQYF
CDR3nt: TGTGCCAGCAGCCCGGGGGCAGATACGCAGTATTTT

len: 15
v_gene: TRBV5-4
d_gene: TRBD2
j_gene: TRBJ2-1
abundance: NA
CDR3aa: CASSTGLAGEGEQFF
CDR3nt: TGTGCCAGCAGCACGGGACTAGCGGGAGAGGGTGAGCAGTTCTTC

len: 12
v_gene: TRBV6-6
d_gene: TRBD1
j_gene: TRBJ1-1
abundance: NA
CDR3aa: CASRWTGTEAFF
CDR3nt: TGTGCCAGCAGGTGGACAGGGACTGAAGCTTTCTTT

len: 14
v_gene: TRBV7-6
d_gene: NA
j_gene: TRBJ2-1
abundance: NA
CDR3aa: CASSLNPRGYEQFF
CDR3nt: TGTGCCAGCAGCTTAAACCCCAGGGGCTATGAGCAGTTCTTC

len: 15
v_gene: TRBV6-5
d_gene: NA
j_gene: TRBJ1-3
abundance: NA
CDR3aa: CASRAVDLFGNTIYF
CDR3nt: TGTGCCAGCAGAGCCGTTGACCTATTTGGAAACACCATATATTTT

len: 13
v_gene: TRBV7-6
d_gene: NA
j_gene: TRBJ1-2
abundance: NA
CDR3aa: CASSLRDGYGYTF
CDR3nt: TGTGCCAGCAGCTTGAGGGATGGGTATGGCTACACCTTC

len: 16
v_gene: TRBV9
d_gene: TRBD2
j_gene: TRBJ2-1
abundance: NA
CDR3aa: CASSVDNSGSRNEQFF
CDR3nt: TGTGCCAGCAGCGTAGATAATAGCGGGAGTAGGAATGAGCAGTTCTTC

len: 18
v_gene: TRBV10-1
d_gene: TRBD2
j_gene: TRBJ2-7
abundance: NA
CDR3aa: CASSEWTSGRAGSYEQYF
CDR3nt: TGCGCCAGCAGTGAGTGGACTAGCGGGAGGGCCGGAAGCTACGAGCAGTACTTC

len: 15
v_gene: TRBV19
d_gene: TRBD2
j_gene: TRBJ2-2
abundance: NA
CDR3aa: CASSRQGLNTGELFF
CDR3nt: TGTGCCAGTAGTAGGCAGGGACTAAACACCGGGGAGCTGTTTTTT

len: 12
v_gene: TRBV10-3
d_gene: TRBD2
j_gene: TRBJ2-5
abundance: once
CDR3aa: CAISEPGGTQYF
CDR3nt: TGTGCCATCAGTGAGCCGGGAGGGACCCAGTACTTC